These T cell receptor beta chains were read from a single sample in a study of T cell responses to AZD1222 COVID-19 vaccine. Libraries were prepared by immunoSEQ multiplex PCR; TCRdb keeps only in-frame clonotypes and omits some of them. Of approximately 160,000 clones listed, around 88% were seen once; the top ten hold around 2%. The starting material was peripheral blood, obtained on day 0 of AZD1222 vaccination. All receptors come from an adult in good health. CDR3s include the opening cysteine and the closing phenylalanine or tryptophan.

V	J	CDR3
TRBV3-1/TRBV3-2	TRBJ2-3	CASSPGARRGDTQYF
TRBV6-4	TRBJ2-4	CASSDTPGAELAKNIQYF
TRBV19	TRBJ1-5	CASTEGGPNQPQHF
TRBV28	TRBJ2-7	CASSSFLGLAVPLEQYF
TRBV4-2	TRBJ1-3	CASSQDLKDRAGNTIYF
TRBV19	TRBJ2-4	CASSGTGRDIQYF
TRBV19	TRBJ1-4	CASREVKREKLFF
TRBV5-8	TRBJ1-2	CASAQRTVSNYGYTF
TRBV4-3	TRBJ1-1	CASSQEGNPSAFF
TRBV19	TRBJ2-3	CASSPTSGTQGYF
TRBV28	TRBJ2-1	CASSLGNSYNEQFF
TRBV19	TRBJ1-5	CASSKSRGGDQPQHF
TRBV28	TRBJ1-2	CASSVTGGYGYTF
TRBV28	TRBJ2-1	CASTQDYFDEQFF
TRBV5-1	TRBJ2-3	CASSQTSGGTDTQYF
TRBV5-4	TRBJ1-1	CASSRTGIRGEAFF
TRBV5-1	TRBJ2-2	CASSPDRSNTGELFF
TRBV6-2/TRBV6-3	TRBJ1-2	CASSPDVTGYGYTF
TRBV30	TRBJ1-5	CAWSVLHQPQHF
TRBV27	TRBJ2-3	CASSLSPVVDTQYF
TRBV5-8	TRBJ2-7	CASSLSTGGSYEQYF
TRBV11-3	TRBJ2-6	CASSYSGGRANVLTF
TRBV7-2	TRBJ2-2	CASSPSVPPVIWELFF
TRBV27	TRBJ1-1	CASSRTGVTEAFF
TRBV19	TRBJ1-2	CASKGDIRYYGYTF
TRBV13	TRBJ1-2	CASSQTSKTSRGGYGYTF
TRBV11-1	TRBJ2-1	CASSSPDRGPYNEQFF
TRBV27	TRBJ1-6	CASSPGTVNSPLHF
TRBV6-6	TRBJ2-3	CASSYSRDTDTQYF
TRBV2	TRBJ2-5	CANGLAQETQYF
TRBV5-1	TRBJ2-7	CASSLAPAVYEQYF
TRBV4-3	TRBJ1-2	CASSQRQGDFFFYGYTF
TRBV7-2	TRBJ1-5	CASSFTPGQSSNQPQHF
TRBV6-4	TRBJ2-7	CASRQAGGITGEQYF
TRBV4-2	TRBJ1-4	CASSQDPRGGEKLFF